This is a list of T cell receptor beta chains from one sample in a study of memory CD4+ T cells and cytomegalovirus serostatus. TCRdb keeps only in-frame clones here, not all; method: immunoSEQ multiplex PCR. The sample yields about 56,000 clones, 82% seen once. The sequencing sample was made of memory CD4+ T cells from blood. The receptors come from an adult in good health and CMV-seronegative. The CDR3 runs from the conserved cysteine through the conserved F or W. A D gene is named only where the DNA matches it firmly. The size entry is marked missing in some rows and otherwise reads once, few, many or a size class.

>NA|TRBV9|NA|TRBJ1-4
TGTGCCAGCAGCAGCAGTGTCGGCGCTCTTAATGAAAAACTGTTTTTT
CASSSSVGALNEKLFF
>NA|TRBV4-2|NA|TRBJ2-4
TGTGCCATAACCTACAACAGGGAGCATCTAGCCAAAAACATTCAGTACTTC
CAITYNREHLAKNIQYF
>NA|TRBV6-5|TRBD2|TRBJ2-3
TGTGCCAGCAGTTACGTTTTTAGCGGGGCTTCAGATACGCAGTATTTT
CASSYVFSGASDTQYF
>NA|TRBV6-6|NA|TRBJ1-4
TGTGCCAGCAGTTCCCGAAATAATGAAAAACTGTTTTTT
CASSSRNNEKLFF
>NA|TRBV4-2|NA|TRBJ2-1
TGTGCCAGCAGCCACGTAACCGGGGATGAGCAGTTCTTC
CASSHVTGDEQFF
>NA|TRBV5-6|NA|TRBJ1-3
TGTGCCAGCAGCTTGGCTAACCTAAACACCATATATTTT
CASSLANLNTIYF
>NA|TRBV7-2|TRBD2|TRBJ2-5
TGTGCCAGCAGCCTCAATAGCGGGGGGACCGGGGGGACCCAGTACTTC
CASSLNSGGTGGTQYF
>NA|TRBV4-1|NA|TRBJ1-3
TGCGCCAGCGGTACAGGGCCTATCTCTGGAAACACCATATATTTT
CASGTGPISGNTIYF
>NA|TRBV7-9|TRBD1|TRBJ2-7
TGTGCCAGCAGCTACGGACAGGGAAAGTCCGAGCAGTACTTC
CASSYGQGKSEQYF
>NA|TRBV15|TRBD1|TRBJ2-7
TGTGCCACCTCCCCAGGGGGTTACGAGCAGTACTTC
CATSPGGYEQYF
>once|TRBV4-1|TRBD2|TRBJ2-1
TGCGCCAGCAGAATTAGCGGGGGGGCCAACTTCAATGAGCAGTTCTTC
CASRISGGANFNEQFF
>NA|TRBV30|NA|TRBJ1-2
TGTGCCTGGAGTGGGGCACTGGCAGGGACCTTC
CAWSGALAGTF
>NA|TRBV5-4|TRBD1|TRBJ2-3
TGTGCCAGCAGCTACCGGGACAGGGGATCAGATACGCAGTATTTT
CASSYRDRGSDTQYF
>NA|TRBV4-1|NA|TRBJ2-3
TGCGCCAGCAGCCAAGGGACTTCCTTCGGGACAGATACGCAGTATTTT
CASSQGTSFGTDTQYF
>few|TRBV30|NA|TRBJ1-4
TGTGCCTGGAGTGTTGGGGGAGGTAATGAAAAACTGTTTTTT
CAWSVGGGNEKLFF
>NA|TRBV25-1|NA|TRBJ1-2
TGTGCCAGCAGTTCCCGGGACGGCGTCTCTCACTATGGCTACACCTTC
CASSSRDGVSHYGYTF
>NA|TRBV30|NA|TRBJ1-2
TGTGCCTGGAGTGAGGGGGTATCTAACTATGGCTACACCTTC
CAWSEGVSNYGYTF
>NA|TRBV5-4|NA|TRBJ2-1
TGTGCCAGCAGCCTCCCCGGGACTTTTGAGCAGTTCTTC
CASSLPGTFEQFF
>NA|TRBV7-9|NA|TRBJ1-2
TGTGCCAGCAGCTTAGGCAGCAATGGCTACACCTTC
CASSLGSNGYTF
>NA|TRBV19|NA|TRBJ2-1
TGTGCCAGTACCCCGAAGGCCAGGGAAAGTGAGCAGTTCTTC
CASTPKARESEQFF
>NA|TRBV27|NA|TRBJ1-4
TGTGCCACCAAACAGGGAACTAATGAAAAACTGTTTTTT
CATKQGTNEKLFF
>NA|TRBV30|NA|TRBJ1-4
TGTGCCTGGACCCGGGGAGGGTTCTCGGGGAATGAAAAACTGTTTTTT
CAWTRGGFSGNEKLFF
>NA|TRBV7-2|NA|TRBJ1-3
TGTGCCAGCAGCTCGACCAGCCCTCGGGGAAACACCATATATTTT
CASSSTSPRGNTIYF
>NA|TRBV6-4|TRBD1|TRBJ1-5
TGTGCCAGCAGTACGGACAGGGGAGCTCAGCCCCAGCATTTT
CASSTDRGAQPQHF
>NA|TRBV5-1|TRBD2|TRBJ2-1
TGCGCCAGCAGCTTAAGTCTAGCGGGGGGAGAGCTGTTCTTC
CASSLSLAGGELFF
>NA|TRBV6-1|NA|TRBJ2-7
TGTGCCAGCAGCCTAGGAGGGACCGCCACCTACGAGCAGTACTTC
CASSLGGTATYEQYF
>NA|TRBV7-2|NA|TRBJ1-2
TGTGCCAGCAGCCCCGGTGTGGGAACATATGGCTACACCTTC
CASSPGVGTYGYTF
>NA|TRBV19|NA|TRBJ1-1
TGTGCCAGTAGTATTGCGGGGGGAAGGACTGAAGCTTTCTTT
CASSIAGGRTEAFF
>few|TRBV6-5|TRBD1|TRBJ1-6
TGTGCCAGCAGTTTCGCTTTCCGGGACAGGGGTTCACCCCTCCACTTT
CASSFAFRDRGSPLHF
>NA|TRBV4-1|NA|TRBJ1-3
TGCGCCAGCAGCCAGAGAGGGGTCGGAGGAAACACCATATATTTT
CASSQRGVGGNTIYF
>NA|TRBV6-5|NA|TRBJ1-1
TGTGCCAGCAACCCCCGGGTGAACACTGAAGCTTTCTTT
CASNPRVNTEAFF
>few|TRBV7-2|NA|TRBJ2-7
TGTGCCAGCAGCCCGGGGGTTGACGAGCAGTACTTC
CASSPGVDEQYF
>once|TRBV7-2|TRBD2|TRBJ2-5
TGTGCCAGCCAAGCCCGGGGGGGCCTAGAGACCCAGTACTTC
CASQARGGLETQYF
>NA|TRBV11-3|NA|TRBJ2-2
TGTGCCAGCAGCTTAGATGGGGCCGGGGAGCTGTTTTTT
CASSLDGAGELFF
>NA|TRBV5-4|NA|TRBJ2-3
TGTGCCAGCAGCTTTAAACACACGGTTACGCAGTATTTT
CASSFKHTVTQYF
>NA|TRBV11-2|NA|TRBJ2-7
TGTGCCAGCAGCTTAGTGGCAGGGACCTACGAGCAGTACTTC
CASSLVAGTYEQYF